This entry lists 9 T cell receptor beta chains sequenced from one sample in a study of cytomegalovirus exposure and HLA in healthy donors. A multiplex PCR was run with 60 Vbeta primers and 13 Jbeta primers. The table came from immunoSEQ multiplex PCR; TCRdb's copy has only in-frame clones and leaves some out. The data contain almost 200,000 clones, roughly 77% of them seen just once; the ten biggest clones take up nearly 0.4%. The sequencing input was PBMCs. These receptors all stem from a male donor in good health and CMV-seropositive.

The CDR3 reads CASSPSPMTGGYMNTEAFF. CDR3 DNA: TGTGCCAGCAGCCCCTCTCCCATGACAGGGGGCTACATGAACACTGAAGCTTTCTTT. The chain links TRBV7-3 to TRBJ1-1; 10 bases align to TRBD1. CDR1 and CDR2 from the germline V gene are SGHTA and FQGTGA. The trim removed 5 bases at V and 0 bases at J, leaving 15 bases unmatched. The CDR3 has 19 residues. Full variable domain (outside the CDR3, taken from reference TRBV7-3 and TRBJ1-1): GAGVSQTPSNKVTEKGKYVELRCDPISGHTALYWYRQSLGQGPEFLIYFQGTGAADDSGLPNDRFFAVRPEGSVSTLKIQRTERGDSAVYLCASSPSPMTGGYMNTEAFFGQGTRLTVV.

This chain links TRBV30 with TRBJ1-5, with TRBD1 matching over 8 bases. Trimming took 3 bases from V and 2 from J; bases not matched to a gene: 9. Germline assignment: CDR1 GTSNPN and CDR2 SVGIG (reference sequence). The CDR3 has 16 amino acids. CDR3 in DNA: TGTGCCTGGAGAGACCTTACAGGGGGGCGCAATCAGCCCCAGCATTTT. Encoded protein: CAWRDLTGGRNQPQHF.

The chain joins TRBV6-5 to TRBJ2-1, with D perhaps matching TRBD1 (5 bases). This CDR3 has 13 amino acids. The germline gives CDR1 MNHEY, CDR2 SVGAGI. Trimming shortened V by 4 bases and J by 5 bases, and 9 bases separated the two germline ends. The chain's CDR3 is CASSFDRDNEQFF. CDR3 coding DNA: TGTGCCAGCAGTTTCGACAGAGACAATGAGCAGTTCTTC.

The V and J genes are TRBV20-1 and TRBJ2-5; D is possibly TRBD2 (5 bases). Looked up from germline, CDR1 is DFQATT and CDR2 is SNEGSKA (reference sequence). CDR3 size: 10 residues. Here the CDR3 DNA reads TGCAGGGGAGAAAAAGAGACCCAGTACTTC. Its protein product is CRGEKETQYF.

The chain combines TRBV9 with TRBJ2-1; 15 nucleotides agree with TRBD2. J lost 4 bases, V lost 0 bases, and 8 bases had no gene match. Germline CDR1 and CDR2: SGDLS and YYNGEE. This CDR3 spans 19 amino acids. The CDR3 spells CASSVAAGLAGGVYNEQFF. DNA of the CDR3: TGTGCCAGCAGCGTAGCCGCGGGACTAGCGGGAGGAGTTTACAATGAGCAGTTCTTC.

Comment on this clone: The sample carries other DNA sequences with the same CDR3. This chain connects TRBV5-1 to TRBJ2-1; 9 bases map to TRBD2. The J segment lost 4 bases and the V segment lost 3 bases, leaving 2 bases of the junction unmatched. Germline lookup yields CDR1 SGHRS and CDR2 YFSETQ. This CDR3 region has 14 residues. CDR3 DNA sequence: TGCGCCAGCAGCTCAGCGGGGGGTTACAATGAGCAGTTCTTC. It specifies CASSSAGGYNEQFF.

The chain joins TRBV6-5 to TRBJ1-2; D may be TRBD1 (6 bases). The CDR3 totals 13 residues. Deletions cut 1 base from V and 6 bases from J, with 9 bases between. Germline values: CDR1 MNHEY, CDR2 SVGAGI. Here the CDR3 DNA reads TGTGCCAGCAGTTACTACAGGGCACATGGCTACACCTTC. Translated: CASSYYRAHGYTF.

The chain couples TRBV7-9 to TRBJ1-1; perhaps TRBD1 as D (5 bases). Germline V gene sequence: CDR1 SEHNR, CDR2 FQNEAQ (reference sequence). V lost 3 bases to trimming and J lost 6 bases, with 8 bases between them. The CDR3 totals 12 residues. The CDR3 bases are TGTGCCAGCAGCTTGGGGGGAGCTGAAGCTTTCTTT. Protein: CASSLGGAEAFF. The variable domain in full, with the rest retrieved from reference TRBV7-9 and TRBJ1-1, is DTGVSQNPRHKITKRGQNVTFRCDPISEHNRLYWYRQTLGQGPEFLTYFQNEAQLEKSRLLSDRFSAERPKGSFSTLEIQRTEQGDSAMYLCASSLGGAEAFFGQGTRLTVV.

CDR3 coding DNA: TGTGCCAGCTGCACCCGGACTAGCGGTCGGGGCACAGATACGCAGTATTTT. It encodes CASCTRTSGRGTDTQYF. The gene calls are TRBV7-2 and TRBJ2-3, with 10 nucleotides matching TRBD2. Germline loops: CDR1 SGHTA, CDR2 FQGNSA. The V segment lost 8 bases and the J segment 1 base; nucleotides outside the gene matches: 12. This CDR3 is built from 17 residues.